This paragraph reports one T cell receptor (beta chain). This clonotype has just a few counts. The antigen it binds to is not known. It has no much larger one-base neighbor in the sample; base qualities were not kept. Ficoll-Paque density gradient centrifugation was the method used to isolate PBMCs. These data come from a study of T-cell memory formation after mild COVID-19 (dated by TCRdb to the early 2020s). With regard to the full study: TCR sequence clusters from the two donors were largely donor specific. T-cell clones expanding and contracting after mild COVID-19 in two donors were tracked by longitudinal TCRalpha and TCRbeta repertoire sequencing. The cohort comprised two young, previously healthy adult volunteers, one female and one male.

The full study reports these points: Contracting CD4+ clones appeared mostly in the CM and EM memory subsets, whereas CD8+ clones were enriched in EMRA. The detection of some responding clones in pre-infection memory suggests that pre-existing cross-reactive memory T cells joined the SARS-CoV-2 response. Balanced CD4/CD8 phenotypes were observed for clones contracting from day 15 to 85, whereas a bias towards CD4+ was observed for a second wave of clones expanding from day 15 to 37. Only a couple of mild cases were covered by the study, and larger cohorts that include severe cases with pre-infection samples were considered necessary. The second-wave clones that peaked on day 37 were not confirmed to be SARS-CoV-2 specific.

The run used an Illumina NovaSeq 6000. Using 5'RACE with constant-segment primers, TCRalpha and TCRbeta cDNA libraries were constructed, with sample barcodes and unique molecular identifiers added in the process. RNA was extracted from every sample with Trizol reagent. Amplification of the libraries took two PCR steps, and the second step added a second sample barcode plus Illumina TruSeq adapters. Sequencing of the libraries was done on an Illumina NovaSeq, producing 2 x 150 bp paired-end reads. As for the original processing: With migec v1.2.7, reads were demultiplexed and then collapsed into UMI-guided consensus sequences. Using mixcr v2.1.11, UMI consensuses were aligned to TRA and TRB V and J templates and then assembled into clonotypes. Expanded or contracted clonotypes were those called significant by both edgeR and NoisET, with noise models trained on biological replicates. edgeR calls used a false discovery rate-adjusted p below 0.01 and a log2 fold-change threshold of 1. As an exploratory analysis of dynamics, max-normalized trajectories of the 1000 most abundant clonotypes were examined with PCA combined with hierarchical clustering. Each responding clone was given a CD4 or CD8 phenotype based on the CD4+ and CD8+ repertoires, which had been sequenced separately. TCRdb trimmed the raw reads at Q25, called clones with MiXCR and kept productive beta chains. Rows are combined by CDR3 protein, so each entry shows the most common genes and DNA. The V and J calls come from TCRdb's annotation, not from the publication. The sample data list around 300,000 distinct CDR3 sequences, and roughly 13% of these were observed just once. The leading ten clones occupy 20% to 25% of the sample.

The TCR sequence derives from a man in his late teens or twenties who had mild COVID-19 (a few samples of this study predate the infection). The sample titles of this study are shuffled in the database, so cell type and time point are left out; the donor was told from shared clones. The specimen was PBMCs or a T cell subset sorted from them (not recorded which).

Here is the DNA: TGTGCCAGCAGCTCCACCCCCACCTACGAGCAGTACTTC. Its translation is CASSSTPTYEQYF. The chain is encoded by TRBV7-2 joined to TRBJ2-7; the D gene cannot be named for sure. Reading the germline V gene gives CDR1 SGHTA and CDR2 FQGNSA. V is clipped by 4 bases and J by 2 bases, and the sequence between their germline boundaries is 9 bases long. The CDR3 starts with the cysteine, ends with the phenylalanine, and has 13 residues. Only the CDR3 portion is preserved as DNA: 39 bases, with reading frame beginning at the first base.